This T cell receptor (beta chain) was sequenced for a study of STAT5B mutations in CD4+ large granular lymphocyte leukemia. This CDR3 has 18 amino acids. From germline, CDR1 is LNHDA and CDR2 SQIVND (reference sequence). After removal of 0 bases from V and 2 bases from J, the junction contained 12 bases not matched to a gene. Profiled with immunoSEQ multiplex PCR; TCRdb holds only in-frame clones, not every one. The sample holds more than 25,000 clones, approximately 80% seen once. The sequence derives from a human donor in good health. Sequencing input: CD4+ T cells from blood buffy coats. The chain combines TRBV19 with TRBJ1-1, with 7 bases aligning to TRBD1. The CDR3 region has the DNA TGTGCCAGTAGTATAGATTCGAGGAGGGGGCTTAGTAACACTGAAGCTTTCTTT. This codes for CASSIDSRRGLSNTEAFF.